The clone carrying this T cell receptor (beta chain) was recorded only once. One entry per CDR3 protein results from TCRdb running MiXCR on the 5' RACE reads. The sample lists about 63,000 distinct CDR3 sequences, roughly a sixth occurring once. This sample is drawn from a study of HIV-infected patients and healthy controls. With V trimmed by 7 bases and J by 2 bases, 3 bases remained unmatched. The CDR3 consists of 13 residues. CDR1 and CDR2 from the germline V gene are SQVTM and ANQGSEA. This receptor was taken from a human donor in good health. The chain links TRBV29-1 to TRBJ2-3, with 10 bases identical to TRBD2. Source material: CD4+ T cells from blood. CDR3 DNA: TGCAGCGGCCTAGCGGGGGACACAGATACGCAGTATTTT. Protein sequence: CSGLAGDTDTQYF.